These 11 T cell receptor beta chains came from one sample sequenced in a study of blood T cells in healthy people across ages. Then a second PCR, running about 6 to 11 cycles, was carried out with a sample-barcoded 5' primer and a J-beta primer mix. TCRdb processed the 5' RACE reads anew with MiXCR; each CDR3 protein has one entry. Of 1.5 million to 1.8 million distinct CDR3 sequences detected, approximately 43% appear once; the ten largest clones hold less than 5%. The specimen sequenced was blood. The receptors derive from a woman between 18 and 30 years old in good health.

The chain links TRBV7-2 to TRBJ1-5; 9 bases fit TRBD1. Losses at the gene ends were 1 base for V and 5 bases for J; bases not matched to a gene: 3. The CDR3 contains 15 residues. Germline V gives CDR1 SGHTA, CDR2 FQGNSA. CDR3 protein: CASSLVGQGYQPQHF. The CDR3 nucleotides read TGTGCCAGCAGCTTAGTGGGACAGGGCTATCAGCCCCAGCATTTT.

The chain employs TRBV7-3 and TRBJ2-3, with no clear D. Germline CDR1 reads SGHTA; CDR2 reads FQGTGA. Trimming cost V 5 bases and J 1 base, with 13 bases left between them. The CDR3 extends over 15 amino acids. The CDR3 nucleotides are TGTGCCAGCAGCCCGACTGGCTTCCGCACAGATACGCAGTATTTT. This encodes CASSPTGFRTDTQYF.

This clonotype came up a few times. The chain uses TRBV9 and TRBJ2-3, with TRBD1 as a possible D gene (6 bases). The germline gives CDR1 SGDLS, CDR2 YYNGEE. V was pared by 4 bases and J by 2 bases, with 17 bases between. The CDR3 length is 16 residues. The CDR3: CASSSHPGDHTDTQYF. DNA of the CDR3: TGTGCCAGCAGCTCACACCCAGGGGACCACACAGATACGCAGTATTTT.

This clonotype occurred a few times. CDR3 coding DNA: TGTGCCAGCACCAAGGGGACGAACCCGTCCTACGAGCAGTACTTC. Amino acids: CASTKGTNPSYEQYF. The chain employs TRBV21-1 and TRBJ2-7; no check of the table's D call, TRBD1, against the DNA was made. TRBV21-1 is a pseudogene. This CDR3 contains 15 residues.

There are a few counts of this clonotype. The V call is TRBV6-5, the J call TRBJ1-4; D might be TRBD1 (5 bases). V was clipped by 0 bases and J by 8 bases, with 13 bases between them. The germline V gene encodes CDR1 MNHEY and CDR2 SVGAGI. This CDR3 spans 15 amino acids. The CDR3 loop is CASSYSPGAGEKLFF. The CDR3 DNA reads as TGTGCCAGCAGTTACTCCCCCGGGGCGGGGGAAAAACTGTTTTTT.

This clonotype was observed a few times. This chain links TRBV5-6 with TRBJ2-1; 14 bases are shared with TRBD2. The V segment lost 4 bases and the J segment 7 bases; nucleotides outside the gene matches: 4. The CDR3 is made up of 15 amino acids. Germline-derived CDR1 and CDR2 are SGHDT and YYEEEE. The CDR3 spells CASSPWTSGGNEQFF. For the CDR3, the DNA is TGTGCCAGCAGCCCCTGGACTAGCGGGGGGAATGAGCAGTTCTTC.

V usage is TRBV4-2 and J usage is TRBJ2-2, with 10 bases lining up with TRBD2. The CDR3 consists of 19 residues. V dropped 0 bases and J dropped 3; count of bases not matched to a gene: 10. Germline V gives CDR1 LGHNA, CDR2 YNFKEQ. The CDR3 DNA is TGTGCCAGCAGCCAAGATCCCCTAGCGGGAGCGCTGTACACCGGGGAGCTGTTTTTT. Amino acid sequence: CASSQDPLAGALYTGELFF.

This clonotype has only a few counts. V and J are TRBV20-1 and TRBJ2-7; 8 nucleotides align to TRBD2. Per the germline V gene, CDR1 is DFQATT and CDR2 is SNEGSKA (reference sequence). The CDR3 contains 16 residues. J was trimmed by 2 bases and V by 0 bases; bases with no gene match: 9. The CDR3 DNA reads as TGCAGTGCTAGAGACCCGGGGGGGGCAAAGACCTACGAGCAGTACTTC. Its protein is CSARDPGGAKTYEQYF.

This clonotype appeared a few times. This chain uses TRBV6-2 or TRBV6-3 with TRBJ1-5, with D perhaps TRBD1 (6 bases). Germline-derived CDR1 and CDR2 are MNHEY and SVGEGT. V was pared by 5 bases and J by 1 base, with 18 bases between. This CDR3 comprises 17 residues. The CDR3 is CASSQGHRASSNQPQHF. CDR3 DNA: TGTGCCAGCAGTCAGGGCCACAGGGCATCGAGCAATCAGCCCCAGCATTTT.

This clonotype occurred a few times. This sequence joins TRBV4-1 and TRBJ2-7; D unclear. The assigned J gene may be wrong: the sequence end matches TRBJ2-4 better. This CDR3 is built from 13 residues. Germline values: CDR1 MGHRA, CDR2 YSYEKL. The DNA of the CDR3 is TGCGCCAGCAGCCTACAGAGCCTTGACATTCAGTACTTC. This codes for CASSLQSLDIQYF.

This clonotype occurred many times. CDR3 DNA sequence: TGTGCCAGCAGCTTAGCACTAGCGGGGACCTACAATGAGCAGTACTTC. Residues: CASSLALAGTYNEQYF. The V call is TRBV7-9, the J call TRBJ2-1, with 10 bases lining up with TRBD2. The end of the DNA fits TRBJ2-7 better, so the J call may be wrong. Germline CDR1 reads SEHNR; CDR2 reads FQNEAQ (reference sequence). The CDR3 contains 16 residues.